This T cell receptor beta chain was observed in a study of OX40 agonist ivuxolimab in advanced cancers. The CDR3 runs to 14 residues. Germline V lookup: CDR1 ENHRY, CDR2 SYGVKD. The trim removed 6 bases at V and 6 bases at J, leaving 9 bases unmatched. Study outcomes and limitations: No antigen was identified for the clonally expanded peripheral T cells.

In the case of this clone: Its antigen is undetermined.

Produced via immunoSEQ multiplex PCR; TCRdb's table is partial and in-frame only. The sample yields tens of thousands of clones, approximately 85% seen once. The TCR was taken from an adult with an advanced solid tumor such as melanoma, head and neck, liver or kidney cancer. This sequence joins TRBV10-3 and TRBJ2-3; TRBD2 agrees at 7 bases. Sequenced material: CD4+ or CD8+ T cells sorted from blood, taken in a trial of the OX40 agonist ivuxolimab. The CDR3 reads CAIRGGEIFDTQYF. CDR3 coding DNA: TGTGCCATCAGGGGGGGGGAGATTTTCGATACGCAGTATTTT.